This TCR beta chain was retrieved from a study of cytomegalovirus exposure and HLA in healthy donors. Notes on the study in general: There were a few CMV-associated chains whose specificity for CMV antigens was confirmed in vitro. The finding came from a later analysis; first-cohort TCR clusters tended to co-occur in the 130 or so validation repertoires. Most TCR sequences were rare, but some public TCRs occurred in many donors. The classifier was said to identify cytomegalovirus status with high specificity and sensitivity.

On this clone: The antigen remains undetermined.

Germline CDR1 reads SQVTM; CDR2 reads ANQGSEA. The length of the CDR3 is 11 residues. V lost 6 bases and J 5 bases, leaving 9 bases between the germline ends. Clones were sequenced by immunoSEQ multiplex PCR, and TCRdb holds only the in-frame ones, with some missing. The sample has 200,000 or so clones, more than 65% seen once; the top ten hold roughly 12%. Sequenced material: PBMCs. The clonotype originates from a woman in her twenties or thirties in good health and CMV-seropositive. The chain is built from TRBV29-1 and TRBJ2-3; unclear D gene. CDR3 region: CSVAAVDTQYF. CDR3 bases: TGCAGCGTGGCTGCGGTAGATACGCAGTATTTT.